This T cell receptor beta chain stems from a study of shared clonotypes between healthy human individuals. A note on this clone: The target antigen is unknown.

V was clipped by 6 bases and J by 5 bases, with 19 bases between them. In germline, CDR1 is MNHEY, CDR2 SVGAGI. The CDR3 contains 15 residues. Points from the study as a whole: Among donors, the sharing of clonotypes was expected to be influenced by sequencing depth.

Every subset had its genomic DNA shared out evenly among several immunoSEQ plates. Assay used: immunoSEQ multiplex PCR; TCRdb lists only in-frame clones, some missing. This sample has some 490,000 clones, with around 80% found just once. Every one of the donors was a Caucasian adult that lived in Nashville, Tennessee. Material: PBMCs. V and J are TRBV6-5 and TRBJ2-5; TRBD1 might be the D (5 bases). The sequence was obtained from a middle-aged woman in good health. Some clones in this sample may be carry-over from other donors' samples. CDR3 bases: TGTGCCAGCAGCAACCTAGGGGCCGGGCGGGAGACCCAGTACTTC. As protein: CASSNLGAGRETQYF.